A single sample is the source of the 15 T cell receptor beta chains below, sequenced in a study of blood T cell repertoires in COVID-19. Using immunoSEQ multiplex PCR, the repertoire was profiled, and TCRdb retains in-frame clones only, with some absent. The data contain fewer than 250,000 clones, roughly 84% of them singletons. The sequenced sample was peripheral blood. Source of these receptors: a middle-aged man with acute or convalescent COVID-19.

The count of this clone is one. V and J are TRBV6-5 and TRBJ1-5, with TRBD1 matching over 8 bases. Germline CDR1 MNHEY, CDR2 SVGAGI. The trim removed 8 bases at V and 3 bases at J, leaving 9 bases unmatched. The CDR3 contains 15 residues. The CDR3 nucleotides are TGTGCCAGCGAGCTCAGGGGGCGAGACAATCAGCCCCAGCATTTT. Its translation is CASELRGRDNQPQHF.

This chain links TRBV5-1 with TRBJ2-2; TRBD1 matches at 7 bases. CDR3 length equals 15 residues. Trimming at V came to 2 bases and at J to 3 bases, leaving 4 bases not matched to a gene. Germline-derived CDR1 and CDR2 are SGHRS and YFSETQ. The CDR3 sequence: CASSLQGLDTGELFF. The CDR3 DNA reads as TGCGCCAGCAGCTTACAGGGGTTGGACACCGGGGAGCTGTTTTTT.

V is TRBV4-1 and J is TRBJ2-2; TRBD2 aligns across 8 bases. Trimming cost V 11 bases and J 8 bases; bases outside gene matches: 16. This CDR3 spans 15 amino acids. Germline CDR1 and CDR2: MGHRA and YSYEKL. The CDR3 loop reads CARTLAGGRGGELFF. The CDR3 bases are TGCGCCCGCACTCTCGCGGGGGGCCGGGGGGGGGAGCTGTTTTTT.

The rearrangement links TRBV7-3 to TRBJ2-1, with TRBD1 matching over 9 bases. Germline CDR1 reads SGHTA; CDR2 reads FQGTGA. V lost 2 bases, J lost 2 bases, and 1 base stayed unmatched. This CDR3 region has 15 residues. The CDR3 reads CASSLGTGTYNEQFF. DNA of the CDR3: TGTGCCAGCAGCTTAGGGACAGGGACCTACAATGAGCAGTTCTTC.

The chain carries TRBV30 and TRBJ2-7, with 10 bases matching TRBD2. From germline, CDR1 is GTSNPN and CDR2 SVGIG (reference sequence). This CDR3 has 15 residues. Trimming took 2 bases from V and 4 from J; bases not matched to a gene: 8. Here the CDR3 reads CAWSRLAGVVYEQYF. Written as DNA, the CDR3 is TGTGCCTGGAGTAGGCTAGCGGGGGTCGTGTACGAGCAGTACTTC.

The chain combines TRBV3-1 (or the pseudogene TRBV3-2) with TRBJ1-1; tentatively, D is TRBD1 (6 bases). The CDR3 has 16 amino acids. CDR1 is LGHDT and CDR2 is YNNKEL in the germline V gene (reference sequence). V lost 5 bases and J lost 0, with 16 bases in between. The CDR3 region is CASSSRDTYLNTEAFF. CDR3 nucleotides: TGTGCCAGCAGCTCCCGGGACACCTACTTGAACACTGAAGCTTTCTTT.

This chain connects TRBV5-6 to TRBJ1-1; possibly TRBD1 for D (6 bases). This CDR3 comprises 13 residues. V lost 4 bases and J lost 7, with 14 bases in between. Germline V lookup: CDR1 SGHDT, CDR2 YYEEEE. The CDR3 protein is CASSPDSFSEAFF. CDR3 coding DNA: TGTGCCAGCAGCCCGGACAGTTTCAGTGAAGCTTTCTTT.

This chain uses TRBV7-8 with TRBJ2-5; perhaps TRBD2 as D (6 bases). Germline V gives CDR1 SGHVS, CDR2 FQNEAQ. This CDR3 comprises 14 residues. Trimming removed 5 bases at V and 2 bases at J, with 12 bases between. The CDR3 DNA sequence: TGTGCCAGCAGCCTCGGGACTTTACAAGAGACCCAGTACTTC. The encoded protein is CASSLGTLQETQYF.

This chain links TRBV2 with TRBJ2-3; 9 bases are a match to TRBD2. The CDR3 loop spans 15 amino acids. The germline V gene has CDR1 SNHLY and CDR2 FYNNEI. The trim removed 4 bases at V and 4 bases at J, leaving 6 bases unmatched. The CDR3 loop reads CASSGSGGNADTQYF. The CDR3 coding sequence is TGTGCCAGCAGTGGGAGCGGGGGGAACGCAGATACGCAGTATTTT.

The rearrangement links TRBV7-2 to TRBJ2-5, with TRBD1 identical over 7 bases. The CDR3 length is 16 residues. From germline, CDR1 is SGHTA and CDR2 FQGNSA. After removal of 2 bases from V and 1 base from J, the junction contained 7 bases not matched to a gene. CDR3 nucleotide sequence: TGTGCCAGCAGCTTACCCCGGGACAGAGCCCAAGAGACCCAGTACTTC. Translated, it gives CASSLPRDRAQETQYF.

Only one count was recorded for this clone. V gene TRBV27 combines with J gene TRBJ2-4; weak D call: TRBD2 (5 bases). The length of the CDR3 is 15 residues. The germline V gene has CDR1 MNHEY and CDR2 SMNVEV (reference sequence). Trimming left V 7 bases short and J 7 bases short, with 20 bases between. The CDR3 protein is CASKPIGTGFNIQYF. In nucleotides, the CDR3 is TGTGCCAGCAAACCTATCGGAACGGGGTTCAACATTCAGTACTTC.

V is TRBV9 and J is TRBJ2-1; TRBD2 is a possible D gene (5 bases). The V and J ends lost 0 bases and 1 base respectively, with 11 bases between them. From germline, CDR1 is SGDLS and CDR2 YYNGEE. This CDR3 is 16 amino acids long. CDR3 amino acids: CASSVDPGWSYNEQFF. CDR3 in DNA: TGTGCCAGCAGCGTAGATCCGGGATGGTCCTACAATGAGCAGTTCTTC.

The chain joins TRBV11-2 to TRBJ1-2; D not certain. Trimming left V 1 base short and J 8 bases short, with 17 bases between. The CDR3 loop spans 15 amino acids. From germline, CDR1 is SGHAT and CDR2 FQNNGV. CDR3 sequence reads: CASSLGLGRGSGYTF. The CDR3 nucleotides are TGTGCCAGCAGCTTAGGATTAGGGCGGGGATCGGGCTACACCTTC.

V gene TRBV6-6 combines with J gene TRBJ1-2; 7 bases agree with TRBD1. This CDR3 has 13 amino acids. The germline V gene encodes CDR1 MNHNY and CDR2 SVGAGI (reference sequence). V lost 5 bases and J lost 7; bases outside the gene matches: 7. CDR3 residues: CASSVTGKGGYTF. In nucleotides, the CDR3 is TGTGCCAGCAGTGTGACAGGGAAGGGTGGCTACACCTTC.

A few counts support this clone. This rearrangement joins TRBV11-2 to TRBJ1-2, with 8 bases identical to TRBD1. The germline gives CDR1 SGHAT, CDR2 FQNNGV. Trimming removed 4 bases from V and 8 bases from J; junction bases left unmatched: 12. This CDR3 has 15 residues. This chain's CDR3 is CASSSNRRQGRGYTF. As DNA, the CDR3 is TGTGCCAGCAGCTCAAACAGACGACAGGGGAGGGGCTACACCTTC.